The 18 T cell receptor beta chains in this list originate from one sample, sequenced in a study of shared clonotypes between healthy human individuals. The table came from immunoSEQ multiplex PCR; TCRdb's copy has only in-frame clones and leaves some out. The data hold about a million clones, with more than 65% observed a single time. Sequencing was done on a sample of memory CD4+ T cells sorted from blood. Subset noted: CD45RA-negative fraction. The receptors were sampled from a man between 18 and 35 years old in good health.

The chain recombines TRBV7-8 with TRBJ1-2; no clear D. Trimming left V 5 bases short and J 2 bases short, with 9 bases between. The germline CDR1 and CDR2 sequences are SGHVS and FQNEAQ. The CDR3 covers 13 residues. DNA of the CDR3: TGTGCCAGCAGCCGACTCCGAAACTATGGCTACACCTTC. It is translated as CASSRLRNYGYTF.

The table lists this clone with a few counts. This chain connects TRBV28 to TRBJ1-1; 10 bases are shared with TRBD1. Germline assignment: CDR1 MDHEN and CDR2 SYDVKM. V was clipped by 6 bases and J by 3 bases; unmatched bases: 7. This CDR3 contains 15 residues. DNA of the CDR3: TGTGCCAGCAGCCAAGGGGGACAGGGGCACACTGAAGCTTTCTTT. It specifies CASSQGGQGHTEAFF.

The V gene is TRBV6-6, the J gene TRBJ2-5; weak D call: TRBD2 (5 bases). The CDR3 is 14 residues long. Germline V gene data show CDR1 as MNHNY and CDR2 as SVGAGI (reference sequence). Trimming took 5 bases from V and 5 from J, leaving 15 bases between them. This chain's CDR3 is CASSRKRPGETQYF. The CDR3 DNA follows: TGTGCCAGCAGTCGCAAGCGGCCGGGGGAGACCCAGTACTTC.

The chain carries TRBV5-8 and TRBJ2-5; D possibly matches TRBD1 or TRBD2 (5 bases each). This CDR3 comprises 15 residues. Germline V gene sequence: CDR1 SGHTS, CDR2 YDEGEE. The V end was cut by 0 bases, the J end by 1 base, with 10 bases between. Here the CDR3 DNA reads TGTGCCAGCAGCTTGGCAACGAGGGGCCAAGAGACCCAGTACTTC. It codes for CASSLATRGQETQYF.

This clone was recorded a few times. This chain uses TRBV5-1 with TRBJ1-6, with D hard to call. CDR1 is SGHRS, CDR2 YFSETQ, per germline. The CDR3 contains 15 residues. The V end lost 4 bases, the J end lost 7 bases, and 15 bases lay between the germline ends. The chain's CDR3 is CASSIYGPENSPLHF. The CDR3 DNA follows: TGCGCCAGCAGCATTTACGGGCCTGAGAATTCACCCCTCCACTTT.

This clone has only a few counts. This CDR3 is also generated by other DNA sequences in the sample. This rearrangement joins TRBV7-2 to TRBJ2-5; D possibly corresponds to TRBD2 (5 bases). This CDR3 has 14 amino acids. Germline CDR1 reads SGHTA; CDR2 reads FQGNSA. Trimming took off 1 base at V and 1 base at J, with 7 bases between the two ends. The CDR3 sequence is CASSLGGFQETQYF. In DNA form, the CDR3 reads TGTGCCAGCAGCTTAGGAGGGTTCCAAGAGACCCAGTACTTC.

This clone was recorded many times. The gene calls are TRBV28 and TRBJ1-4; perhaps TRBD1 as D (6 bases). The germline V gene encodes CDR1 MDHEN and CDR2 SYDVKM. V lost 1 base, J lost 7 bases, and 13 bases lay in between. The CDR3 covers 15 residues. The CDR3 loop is CASSLSTGQGEKLFF. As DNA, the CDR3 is TGTGCCAGCAGTTTATCGACAGGACAAGGTGAAAAACTGTTTTTT.

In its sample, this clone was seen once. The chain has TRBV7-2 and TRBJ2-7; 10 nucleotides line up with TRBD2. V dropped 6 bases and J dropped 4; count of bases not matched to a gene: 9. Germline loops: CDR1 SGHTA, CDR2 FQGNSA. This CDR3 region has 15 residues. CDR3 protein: CASSWLAGARYEQYF. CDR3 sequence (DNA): TGTGCCAGCAGTTGGCTAGCGGGAGCGAGGTACGAGCAGTACTTC.

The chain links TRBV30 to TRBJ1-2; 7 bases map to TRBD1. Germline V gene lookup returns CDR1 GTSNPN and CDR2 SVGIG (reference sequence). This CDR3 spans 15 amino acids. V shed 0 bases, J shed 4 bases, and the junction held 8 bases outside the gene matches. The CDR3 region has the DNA TGTGCCTGGAGTGTACTGAGGGGGCGGACCTATGGCTACACCTTC. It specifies CAWSVLRGRTYGYTF.

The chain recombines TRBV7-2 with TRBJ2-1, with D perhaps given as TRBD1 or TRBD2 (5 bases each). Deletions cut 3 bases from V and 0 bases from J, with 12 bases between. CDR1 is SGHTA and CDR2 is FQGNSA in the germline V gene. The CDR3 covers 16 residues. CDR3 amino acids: CASSLAWGRSYNEQFF. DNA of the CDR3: TGTGCCAGCAGCTTGGCTTGGGGACGCTCCTACAATGAGCAGTTCTTC. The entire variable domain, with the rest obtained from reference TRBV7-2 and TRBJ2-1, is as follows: GAGVSQSPSNKVTEKGKDVELRCDPISGHTALYWYRQSLGQGLEFLIYFQGNSAPDKSGLPSDRFSAERTGGSVSTLTIQRTQQEDSAVYLCASSLAWGRSYNEQFFGPGTRLTVL.

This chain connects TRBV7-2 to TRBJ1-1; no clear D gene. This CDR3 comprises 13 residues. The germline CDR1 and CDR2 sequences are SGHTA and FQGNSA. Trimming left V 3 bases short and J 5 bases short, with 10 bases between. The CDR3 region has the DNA TGTGCCAGCAGCTTTTCAAGACTAACTGAAGCTTTCTTT. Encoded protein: CASSFSRLTEAFF. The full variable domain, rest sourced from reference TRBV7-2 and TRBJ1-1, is GAGVSQSPSNKVTEKGKDVELRCDPISGHTALYWYRQSLGQGLEFLIYFQGNSAPDKSGLPSDRFSAERTGGSVSTLTIQRTQQEDSAVYLCASSFSRLTEAFFGQGTRLTVV.

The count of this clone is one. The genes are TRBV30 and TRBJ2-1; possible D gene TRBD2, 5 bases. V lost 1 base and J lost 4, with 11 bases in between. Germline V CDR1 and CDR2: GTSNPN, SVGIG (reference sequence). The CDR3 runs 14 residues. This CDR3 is CAWSETGSYNEQFF. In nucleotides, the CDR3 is TGTGCCTGGAGTGAAACGGGGAGTTACAATGAGCAGTTCTTC. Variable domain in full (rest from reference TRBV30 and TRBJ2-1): SQTIHQWPATLVQPVGSPLSLECTVEGTSNPNLYWYRQAAGRGLQLLFYSVGIGQISSEVPQNLSASRPQDRQFILSSKKLLLSDSGFYLCAWSETGSYNEQFFGPGTRLTVL.

CDR3 sequence: CASSFRDRGPDYGYTF. The CDR3, as DNA: TGTGCCAGCAGTTTCCGGGACAGGGGGCCTGACTATGGCTACACCTTC. This chain connects TRBV6-5 to TRBJ1-2, with TRBD1 matching 12 bases. Germline CDR1 reads MNHEY; CDR2 reads SVGAGI. Trimming took 4 bases from V and 3 from J; bases not matched to a gene: 6. The length of the CDR3 is 16 residues.

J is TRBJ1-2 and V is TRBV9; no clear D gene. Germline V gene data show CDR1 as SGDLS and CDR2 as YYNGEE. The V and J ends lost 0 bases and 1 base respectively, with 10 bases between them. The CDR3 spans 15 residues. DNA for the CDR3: TGTGCCAGCAGCGTAGGAGCGGGAAGTAACTATGGCTACACCTTC. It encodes CASSVGAGSNYGYTF.

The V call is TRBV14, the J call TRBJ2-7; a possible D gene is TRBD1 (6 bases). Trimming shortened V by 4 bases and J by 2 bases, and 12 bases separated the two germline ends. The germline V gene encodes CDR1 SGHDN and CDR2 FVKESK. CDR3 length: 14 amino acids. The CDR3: CASSPSGQPYEQYF. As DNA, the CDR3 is TGTGCCAGCAGCCCGAGTGGACAGCCCTACGAGCAGTACTTC.

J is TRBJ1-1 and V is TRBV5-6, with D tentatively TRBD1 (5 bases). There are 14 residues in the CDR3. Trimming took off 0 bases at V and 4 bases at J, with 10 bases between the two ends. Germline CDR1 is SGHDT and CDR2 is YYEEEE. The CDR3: CASSLAPGGTEAFF. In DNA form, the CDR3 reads TGTGCCAGCAGCTTGGCACCCGGGGGCACTGAAGCTTTCTTT.

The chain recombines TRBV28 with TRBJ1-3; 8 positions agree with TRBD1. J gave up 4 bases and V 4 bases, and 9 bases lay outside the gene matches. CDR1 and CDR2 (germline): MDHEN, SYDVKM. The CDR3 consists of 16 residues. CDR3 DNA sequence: TGTGCCAGCAGTTCGACAGGGGCCCAGTGGGGAAACACCATATATTTT. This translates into CASSSTGAQWGNTIYF.

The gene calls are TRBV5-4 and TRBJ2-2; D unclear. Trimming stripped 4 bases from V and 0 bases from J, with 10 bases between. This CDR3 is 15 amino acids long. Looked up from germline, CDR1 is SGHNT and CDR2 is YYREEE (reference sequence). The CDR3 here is CASSRGRTNTGELFF. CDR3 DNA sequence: TGTGCCAGCAGCCGAGGACGTACGAACACCGGGGAGCTGTTTTTT.